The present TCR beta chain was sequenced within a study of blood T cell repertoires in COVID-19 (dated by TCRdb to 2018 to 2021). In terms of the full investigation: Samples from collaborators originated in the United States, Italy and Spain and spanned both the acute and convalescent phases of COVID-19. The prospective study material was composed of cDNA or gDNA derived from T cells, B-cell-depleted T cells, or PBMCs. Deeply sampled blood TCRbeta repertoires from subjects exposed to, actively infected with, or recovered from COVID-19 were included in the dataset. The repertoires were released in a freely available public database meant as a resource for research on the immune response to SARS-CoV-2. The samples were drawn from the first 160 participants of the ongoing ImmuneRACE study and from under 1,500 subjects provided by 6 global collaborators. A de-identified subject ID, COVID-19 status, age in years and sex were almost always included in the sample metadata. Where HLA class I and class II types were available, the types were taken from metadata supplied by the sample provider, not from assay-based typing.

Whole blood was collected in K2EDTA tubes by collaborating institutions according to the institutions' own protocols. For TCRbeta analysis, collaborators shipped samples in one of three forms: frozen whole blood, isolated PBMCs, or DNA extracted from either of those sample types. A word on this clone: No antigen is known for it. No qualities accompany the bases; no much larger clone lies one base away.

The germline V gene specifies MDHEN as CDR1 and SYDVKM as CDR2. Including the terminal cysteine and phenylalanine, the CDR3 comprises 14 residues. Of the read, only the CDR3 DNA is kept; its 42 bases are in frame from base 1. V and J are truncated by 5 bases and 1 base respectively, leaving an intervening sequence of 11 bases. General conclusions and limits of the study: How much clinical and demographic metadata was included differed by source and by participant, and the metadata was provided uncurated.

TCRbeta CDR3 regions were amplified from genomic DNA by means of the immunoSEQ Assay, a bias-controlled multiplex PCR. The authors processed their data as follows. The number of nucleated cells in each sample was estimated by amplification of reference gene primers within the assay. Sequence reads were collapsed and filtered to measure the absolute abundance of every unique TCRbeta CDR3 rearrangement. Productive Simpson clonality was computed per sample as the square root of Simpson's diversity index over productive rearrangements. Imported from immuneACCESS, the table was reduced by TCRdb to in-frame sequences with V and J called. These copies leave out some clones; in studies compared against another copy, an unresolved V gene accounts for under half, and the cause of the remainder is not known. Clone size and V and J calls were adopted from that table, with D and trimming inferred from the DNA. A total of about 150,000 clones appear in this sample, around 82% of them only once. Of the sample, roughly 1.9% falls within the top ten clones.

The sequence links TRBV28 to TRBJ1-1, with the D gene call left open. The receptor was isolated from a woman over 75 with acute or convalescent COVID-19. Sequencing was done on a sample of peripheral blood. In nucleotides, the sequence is TGTGCCAGCAGTCCCAGGACTGAGAACACTGAAGCTTTCTTT. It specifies CASSPRTENTEAFF.